A selection of T cell receptor beta chains follows, all from one sample in a study of shared clonotypes between healthy human individuals. The table came from immunoSEQ multiplex PCR; TCRdb's copy has only in-frame clones and leaves some out. The table has roughly 2.6 million clones, roughly nine tenths seen once. Sequencing was carried out using naive CD4+ T cells sorted from blood. The receptors were gathered from a man aged 18-30 years in good health. The CDR3 runs from the conserved cysteine through the conserved F or W. D genes are given only for firm matches. Not all rows give a size; the values are once, few, many and, for expanded clones, a class.

V gene,D gene,J gene,clone size,CDR3 DNA,CDR3 protein
TRBV28,NA,TRBJ1-5,NA,TGTGCCAGCAGGATGGGGGGTAGCAATCAGCCCCAGCATTTT,CASRMGGSNQPQHF
TRBV30,NA,TRBJ2-3,NA,TGTGCCTTCGACAGGGAGGCAGATACGCAGTATTTT,CAFDREADTQYF
TRBV15,NA,TRBJ1-1,NA,TGTGCCACCAGCAGATTTGAGCGGGGAGGAACTGAAGCTTTCTTT,CATSRFERGGTEAFF
TRBV19,TRBD1,TRBJ1-6,NA,TGTGCCAGTAGTTCCTGGACAGGGGGCTCCTATAATTCACCCCTCCACTTT,CASSSWTGGSYNSPLHF
TRBV2,NA,TRBJ2-7,NA,TGTGCCAGCAGTGAACAGGAACCCTACGAGCAGTACTTC,CASSEQEPYEQYF
TRBV7-2,NA,TRBJ2-2,NA,TGTGCCTCCGGCGGGCAGTCTGCGATCACCGGGGAGCTGTTTTTT,CASGGQSAITGELFF
TRBV4-2,NA,TRBJ2-1,NA,TGTGCCAGCAGCCAAGCTCAAAGTTCTTACAATGAGCAGTTCTTC,CASSQAQSSYNEQFF
TRBV19,NA,TRBJ2-3,NA,TGTGCCAGTAGTGCCGAGTATTGGACAGATACGCAGTATTTT,CASSAEYWTDTQYF
TRBV5-1,TRBD1,TRBJ2-6,NA,TGCGCCAGCAGCTTGGCGGGACAGACCTCTGGGGCCAACGTCCTGACTTTC,CASSLAGQTSGANVLTF
TRBV6-5,NA,TRBJ2-7,once,TGTGCCGTCGAGGGTAAGCGGCACGAGCAGTACTTC,CAVEGKRHEQYF
TRBV11-2,NA,TRBJ1-2,NA,TGTGCCAGCAGCTTAGGGGACAAAGGGGGCTACACCTTC,CASSLGDKGGYTF
TRBV27,TRBD1,TRBJ2-7,NA,TGTGCCAGCAGTCGGACAGGGGTGGGATACGAGCAGTACTTC,CASSRTGVGYEQYF
TRBV19,NA,TRBJ1-5,few,TGTGCCAGTAGCCCATATAGCAATCAGCCCCAGCATTTT,CASSPYSNQPQHF
TRBV5-6,NA,TRBJ1-2,NA,TGTGCCAGCAGCTTGCGGCTCGGGGGTGGCTACACCTTC,CASSLRLGGGYTF
TRBV7-8,NA,TRBJ1-5,NA,TGTGCCAGCAGCCCAAGGCGGCCTGAGAGCAATCAGCCCCAGCATTTT,CASSPRRPESNQPQHF
TRBV4-1,TRBD1,TRBJ1-4,NA,TGCGCCAGCAGACCCCCCCTCCGACAGGGGACTGAAAAACTGTTTTTT,CASRPPLRQGTEKLFF
TRBV18,NA,TRBJ2-7,NA,TGTGCCAGCTCAAGTCCGAACGAGCAGTACTTC,CASSSPNEQYF
TRBV5-1,NA,TRBJ2-4,NA,TGCGCCAGCAGCTTTGGTCCAGGGGCGGACATTCAGTACTTC,CASSFGPGADIQYF
TRBV30,NA,TRBJ2-5,NA,TGTGCCTGGAGTCCCGGGGGGCTAGCGCCGGTTCGGGGGCAGTACTTC,CAWSPGGLAPVRGQYF
TRBV7-9,NA,TRBJ2-7,NA,TGTGCCAGCAGCTTCTCCAGGAGGGGAGGTACAGACGAGCAGTACTTC,CASSFSRRGGTDEQYF
TRBV5-3,TRBD2,TRBJ2-1,NA,TGTGCCAGAATTGGGGGGCGGCGGGAGGCCGCCTCCTACAATGAGCAGTTCTTC,CARIGGRREAASYNEQFF
TRBV30,TRBD1,TRBJ1-5,NA,TGTGCCTGGACCCCGGACAGGGAAGGCAATCAGCCCCAGCATTTT,CAWTPDREGNQPQHF
TRBV5-1,TRBD1,TRBJ1-1,NA,TGCGCCAGCAGCCAGGGACAGCGGTCTTTCTTT,CASSQGQRSFF
TRBV19,NA,TRBJ1-5,NA,TGTGCCAGTAGGAACTTTCTACAGGGAAACAATCAGCCCCAGCATTTT,CASRNFLQGNNQPQHF
TRBV6-4,TRBD1,TRBJ1-1,NA,TGTGCCAGCAGCCCACAGGGGACAGGCACTGAAGCTTTCTTT,CASSPQGTGTEAFF
TRBV10-2,NA,TRBJ2-3,NA,TGCGCCAGCAGTGAGTCGGCGGGAAGACCAATTACAGATACGCAGTATTTT,CASSESAGRPITDTQYF
TRBV10-3,NA,TRBJ1-1,once,TGTGCCATCAAGGGGGGCTCTGAAGCTTTCTTT,CAIKGGSEAFF
TRBV11-3,NA,TRBJ2-2,NA,TGTGCCAGCAGCTCCCAACAGGGATTTGGAGCCGGGGAGCTGTTTTTT,CASSSQQGFGAGELFF
TRBV4-1,NA,TRBJ2-3,NA,TGCGCCAGCAGCCAAGAGAGGGTGGGACCAAAGCAGTATTTT,CASSQERVGPKQYF
TRBV5-1,TRBD1,TRBJ2-2,NA,TGCGCCAGCAGCTTGGGACAGGGCTTGTATGCCGGGGAGCTGTTTTTT,CASSLGQGLYAGELFF
TRBV28,NA,TRBJ1-1,NA,TGTGCCAGCAGTTTAGGCGCGGGAAATGGGAACACTGAAGCTTTCTTT,CASSLGAGNGNTEAFF
TRBV7-2,NA,TRBJ2-3,once,TGTGCCAGCAGCCCCGGGGCTAGGACAGATACGCAGTATTTT,CASSPGARTDTQYF
TRBV7-9,NA,TRBJ1-2,NA,TGTGCCAGCAGCACCCGGGACGGCAGAAGCAGGGACTATGGCTACACCTTC,CASSTRDGRSRDYGYTF
TRBV28,NA,TRBJ1-6,NA,TGTGCCAGCAGTCGCCGCGCGTCACCCCTCCACTTT,CASSRRASPLHF
TRBV30,NA,TRBJ1-5,NA,TGTGCCTGGAGTGTACTGGGCGTCAATCAGCCCCAGCATTTT,CAWSVLGVNQPQHF
TRBV2,NA,TRBJ1-5,NA,TGTGCCAGCAGTGTAAACCAACGGGACCTGTGGAATCAGCCCCAGCATTTT,CASSVNQRDLWNQPQHF
TRBV27,NA,TRBJ2-7,NA,TGTGCCAGCAGTTCACGGTCCTCTAGCCCCTACGAGCAGTACTTC,CASSSRSSSPYEQYF
TRBV7-9,NA,TRBJ1-2,NA,TGTGCCAGCAGCTTAGCGACGGGACTCACTAACTATGGCTACACCTTC,CASSLATGLTNYGYTF
TRBV9,NA,TRBJ2-3,NA,TGTGCCAGCAGCGGGTTGGGGGGTTGGGGCACAGATACGCAGTATTTT,CASSGLGGWGTDTQYF
TRBV12-5,NA,TRBJ1-1,NA,TGTGCTAGTGGCCAGGCGCAGGTAATGAACACTGAAGCTTTCTTT,CASGQAQVMNTEAFF
TRBV5-4,TRBD1,TRBJ2-5,NA,TGTGCCAGCAGGAAACCGGGACAGCAAGAGACCCAGTACTTC,CASRKPGQQETQYF
TRBV7-2,NA,TRBJ2-3,NA,TGTGCCAGCAGCTTAGTTCCGGGAGTGGGTGATACGCAGTATTTT,CASSLVPGVGDTQYF
TRBV10-3,NA,TRBJ2-3,NA,TGTGCCATCAGGGGACGGTACACAGATACGCAGTATTTT,CAIRGRYTDTQYF
TRBV5-1,NA,TRBJ1-5,NA,TGCGCCAGCAGCTTGGAGGGACAACTATGGGATGGTCAGCATTTT,CASSLEGQLWDGQHF
TRBV11-3,NA,TRBJ2-7,NA,TGTGCCAGCAGCTTATCGGGACAAGGCTACGAGCAGTACTTC,CASSLSGQGYEQYF
TRBV5-4,NA,TRBJ2-7,NA,TGTGCCAGCAGCCCCCAGGGTAGCTCCTACGAGCAGTACTTC,CASSPQGSSYEQYF